This TCR beta chain was captured by sequencing in a study of cytomegalovirus exposure and HLA in healthy donors. Study as a whole: When 398 donors were genotyped, roughly 78% of them were found to fall in the Caucasian-associated ancestry cluster.

Germline loops: CDR1 MNHEY, CDR2 SVGAGI. Trimming at V came to 6 bases and at J to 5 bases, leaving 8 bases not matched to a gene. The CDR3 runs to 15 residues. The PCR had 60 Vbeta and 13 Jbeta primers. TCRdb's table, derived via immunoSEQ multiplex PCR, lists solely in-frame clones and lacks some. The data show about 120,000 clones, around 76% seen once. In this sample, this clone turned up a few times. The sequencing sample was made of PBMCs. This clonotype was obtained from a man in his forties or fifties in good health and CMV-seropositive. V and J are TRBV6-5 and TRBJ1-5; 9 bases line up with TRBD1. The CDR3 coding sequence is TGTGCCAGCAGGCCGGACAGGGGTCCCTATCAGCCCCAGCATTTT. Translating gives CASRPDRGPYQPQHF.